This TCR beta chain emerged from a study of blood T cell repertoires in COVID-19. Background on the study: Spain, Italy and the United States supplied samples that represented acute and convalescent COVID-19. T cells, B-cell-depleted T cells, or PBMCs provided the cDNA or gDNA that served as material.

In the source study's methods: Amplified reference gene primers provided the basis for estimating nucleated cell counts. TCRdb keeps only in-frame clones here, not all; method: immunoSEQ multiplex PCR. The V and J calls and the clone size are those of that table, but D and trimming were determined from the DNA. The repertoire holds about 310,000 clones, with approximately 81% as singletons. Allocation to cohorts depended on clinical history reported by the participants. The CDR3 loop spans 13 amino acids. The germline CDR1 and CDR2 sequences are MNHEY and SVGAGI. The V and J ends lost 6 bases and 5 bases respectively, with 13 bases between them.

The rearrangement links TRBV6-5 to TRBJ1-2; D is unresolved. Source material: PBMCs or T cells enriched from blood (not recorded which). The sequence came from a woman in her 30s who had been exposed to COVID-19. CDR3 protein: CASSIPGSYGYTF. CDR3 bases: TGTGCCAGCAGCATTCCAGGCTCATATGGCTACACCTTC.